The 27 T cell receptor beta chains below were found in one sample sequenced in a study of cytomegalovirus exposure and HLA in healthy donors. The study ran its PCR with 60 Vbeta and 13 Jbeta primers. Generated by immunoSEQ multiplex PCR, the TCRdb table keeps only in-frame clones and is missing some. The sample holds fewer than 250,000 clones, around 86% seen once. Specimen: PBMCs. The receptor source for this set is a woman aged 50 to 60 in good health and CMV-seropositive.

This chain joins TRBV15 and TRBJ1-1; D possibly corresponds to TRBD1 (5 bases). The V gene's germline CDR1 is LNHNV and CDR2 YYDKDF (reference sequence). This CDR3 is 14 amino acids long. The V end lost 0 bases, the J end lost 6 bases, and 11 bases lay between the germline ends. This chain's CDR3 is CATSRESQAAEAFF. The CDR3 DNA reads as TGTGCCACCAGCAGAGAATCACAGGCCGCTGAAGCTTTCTTT.

The V and J genes are TRBV19 and TRBJ1-1; TRBD1 matches 7 bases. From germline, CDR1 is LNHDA and CDR2 SQIVND (reference sequence). Trimming at V came to 5 bases and at J to 5 bases, leaving 5 bases not matched to a gene. CDR3 length: 13 amino acids. Here the CDR3 DNA reads TGTGCCAGTAGTCAAACAGGGGAGACTGAAGCTTTCTTT. Its protein is CASSQTGETEAFF.

V and J are TRBV6-1 and TRBJ1-1; 8 nucleotides match TRBD1. Looked up from germline, CDR1 is MNHNS and CDR2 is SASEGT. V trimming: 5 bases; J trimming: 5 bases; junction bases outside the gene matches: 7. The CDR3 is made up of 14 amino acids. The chain's CDR3 is CASSLQGGRTEAFF. CDR3 sequence (DNA): TGTGCCAGCAGTTTACAGGGGGGCCGAACTGAAGCTTTCTTT.

This chain uses TRBV6-5 with TRBJ1-1; 7 bases are shared with TRBD1. Germline CDR1 and CDR2: MNHEY and SVGAGI. This CDR3 has 14 amino acids. The V and J ends lost 6 bases and 6 bases, in that order; junction bases with no gene match: 10. The CDR3 loop reads CASRKRGQTPEAFF. The CDR3 nucleotides are TGTGCCAGCAGAAAGAGGGGACAGACCCCTGAAGCTTTCTTT.

This chain connects TRBV2 to TRBJ2-5; TRBD2 matches 10 bases. The J call could be wrong; TRBJ2-7 is a better fit for the DNA end. The CDR3 contains 14 residues. Germline V CDR1 and CDR2: SNHLY, FYNNEI. The CDR3 DNA reads TGTGCCAGCAGTGCTAGCGGGGGAGACTACGAGCAGTACTTC. Protein product: CASSASGGDYEQYF.

The rearrangement uses TRBV11-1 and TRBJ2-5; a weak D match, TRBD2 (5 bases). V lost 4 bases to trimming and J lost 1 base, with 16 bases between them. This CDR3 comprises 16 residues. Per the germline V gene, CDR1 is SGHAT and CDR2 is FQDESV (reference sequence). CDR3: CASSSGRGRIQETQYF. CDR3 coding DNA: TGTGCCAGCAGCTCCGGTCGAGGGCGAATCCAAGAGACCCAGTACTTC.

This clone appeared a few times. The V and J genes are TRBV29-1 and TRBJ1-5, with 11 bases fitting TRBD1. The junction had 4 bases not matched to a gene; V was cut back by 6 bases and J by 6 bases. CDR1 and CDR2 (germline): SQVTM, ANQGSEA. The CDR3 is 13 residues long. CDR3 sequence (DNA): TGCAGCGTCGGACAGGGGGCTTTTCAGCCCCAGCATTTT. It yields the protein CSVGQGAFQPQHF.

J is TRBJ1-1 and V is TRBV30; 8 nucleotides line up with TRBD1. The CDR3 sequence is 13 residues long. Germline CDR1 reads GTSNPN; CDR2 reads SVGIG (reference sequence). V lost 1 base and J lost 5; bases outside the gene matches: 3. This chain's CDR3 is CAWSGQGRTEAFF. CDR3 sequence (DNA): TGTGCCTGGAGTGGACAGGGGCGAACTGAAGCTTTCTTT.

The chain combines TRBV5-1 with TRBJ2-3; TRBD2 aligns across 9 bases. With 0 bases clipped from V and 3 bases from J, the junction kept 11 bases outside the gene matches. The CDR3 is made up of 18 amino acids. CDR1 is SGHRS and CDR2 is YFSETQ in the germline V gene. Here the CDR3 reads CASSLVASGVGATDTQYF. The CDR3 DNA follows: TGCGCCAGCAGCTTGGTGGCTAGCGGGGTGGGAGCGACAGATACGCAGTATTTT.

This clone was seen only a few times. The V gene is TRBV7-9, the J gene TRBJ1-2; 8 bases map to TRBD1. CDR3 length equals 13 residues. CDR1 and CDR2 (germline): SEHNR, FQNEAQ (reference sequence). The V segment lost 6 bases and the J segment 6 bases; nucleotides outside the gene matches: 6. This chain's CDR3 is CASRTRQGHGYTF. CDR3 sequence (DNA): TGTGCCAGCAGGACCAGACAGGGGCATGGCTACACCTTC. The whole variable domain, remainder taken from reference TRBV7-9 and TRBJ1-2, is DTGVSQNPRHKITKRGQNVTFRCDPISEHNRLYWYRQTLGQGPEFLTYFQNEAQLEKSRLLSDRFSAERPKGSFSTLEIQRTEQGDSAMYLCASRTRQGHGYTFGSGTRLTVV.

V and J are TRBV28 and TRBJ2-5, with 7 bases lining up with TRBD2. From germline, CDR1 is MDHEN and CDR2 SYDVKM. The CDR3 has 16 amino acids. The trim removed 5 bases at V and 4 bases at J, leaving 13 bases unmatched. The CDR3: CASSVGASGLGETQYF. The CDR3 nucleotides are TGTGCCAGCAGTGTTGGGGCTAGCGGATTGGGAGAGACCCAGTACTTC.

The chain combines TRBV19 with TRBJ2-5; D is ambiguous. V was trimmed by 3 bases and J by 4 bases, leaving 9 bases between them. Germline V gene data show CDR1 as LNHDA and CDR2 as SQIVND (reference sequence). This CDR3 comprises 13 residues. CDR3 sequence (DNA): TGTGCCAGTAGTATCCGGTTTTCAGAGACCCAGTACTTC. Its protein is CASSIRFSETQYF.

This clone was counted a few times. The chain combines TRBV7-9 with TRBJ1-4, with D tentatively TRBD1 (5 bases). The CDR3 runs to 12 residues. The germline V gene encodes CDR1 SEHNR and CDR2 FQNEAQ (reference sequence). With 6 bases removed from V and 6 bases from J, the gap between germline ends came to 8 bases. CDR3 nucleotides: TGTGCCAGCAGGGCCAGGGATGAAAAACTGTTTTTT. This sequence encodes CASRARDEKLFF.

The genes are TRBV19 and TRBJ2-5; 10 nucleotides agree with TRBD2. The length of the CDR3 is 15 residues. Trimming at V came to 6 bases and at J to 2 bases, leaving 6 bases not matched to a gene. CDR1 and CDR2 from the germline V gene are LNHDA and SQIVND (reference sequence). The CDR3: CASRTGTSVQETQYF. Here the CDR3 DNA reads TGTGCCAGTAGGACCGGGACTAGCGTACAAGAGACCCAGTACTTC.

The rearrangement joins TRBV6-5 to TRBJ1-5, with TRBD1 identical over 10 bases. With V trimmed by 3 bases and J by 5 bases, 4 bases remained unmatched. The CDR3 length is 15 residues. CDR1 is MNHEY, CDR2 SVGAGI, per germline. The CDR3 sequence is CASSYRGTGDQPQHF. CDR3 DNA: TGTGCCAGCAGTTATCGAGGGACAGGGGATCAGCCCCAGCATTTT.

The chain is built from TRBV27 and TRBJ2-1, with TRBD1 as a possible D gene (6 bases). Trimming stripped 2 bases from V and 9 bases from J, with 14 bases between. The CDR3 loop spans 14 amino acids. Per germline, CDR1 MNHEY and CDR2 SMNVEV (reference sequence). The CDR3 nucleotides read TGTGCCAGCAGTTTAATACAGGGAGAGGGTGAGCAGTTCTTC. It codes for CASSLIQGEGEQFF.

The chain recombines TRBV5-4 with TRBJ2-1; 10 bases map to TRBD2. The CDR3 is made up of 16 amino acids. Trimming took 4 bases from V and 0 from J; bases not matched to a gene: 4. Germline CDR1 SGHNT, CDR2 YYREEE (reference sequence). For the CDR3, the DNA is TGTGCCAGCAGCAAGACTAGCGGGCCCTCCTACAATGAGCAGTTCTTC. Protein sequence: CASSKTSGPSYNEQFF. Using reference TRBV5-4 and TRBJ2-1 for the parts outside the CDR3, the full variable domain is ETGVTQSPTHLIKTRGQQVTLRCSSQSGHNTVSWYQQALGQGPQFIFQYYREEENGRGNFPPRFSGLQFPNYSSELNVNALELDDSALYLCASSKTSGPSYNEQFFGPGTRLTVL.

Points on this clone: At one boundary the junction diverges from the germline segment, which might be a read error. The chain joins TRBV5-6 to TRBJ1-6, with 7 bases lining up with TRBD1. The CDR3 sequence is 17 residues long. Germline CDR1 reads SGHDT; CDR2 reads YYEEEE. The CDR3 nucleotides read TGTGCCAGCAGCGTCCAACAGGGGTCCTCCCATAATTCACCCCTCCACTTT. Encoded protein: CASSVQQGSSHNSPLHF. The full variable domain, with the rest looked up from reference TRBV5-6 and TRBJ1-6, is DAGVTQSPTHLIKTRGQQVTLRCSPKSGHDTVSWYQQALGQGPQFIFQYYEEEERQRGNFPDRFSGHQFPNYSSELNVNALLLGDSALYLCASSVQQGSSHNSPLHFGNGTRLTVT.

The chain carries TRBV7-3 and TRBJ2-6; D is uncertain. V lost 4 bases and J 3 bases, leaving 10 bases between the germline ends. Germline CDR1 reads SGHTA; CDR2 reads FQGTGA. This CDR3 has 15 amino acids. In DNA form, the CDR3 reads TGTGCCAGCAGCTCCCCAACTCGTGGGGCCAACGTCCTGACTTTC. It is translated as CASSSPTRGANVLTF.

The chain links TRBV19 to TRBJ1-5; the match to TRBD1 covers 7 bases. This CDR3 has 15 residues. The germline CDR1 and CDR2 sequences are LNHDA and SQIVND (reference sequence). J was trimmed by 4 bases and V by 1 base; bases with no gene match: 4. As DNA, the CDR3 is TGTGCCAGTAGTATAGGGGACAGTCAGAATCAGCCCCAGCATTTT. Encoded protein: CASSIGDSQNQPQHF.

This clone was detected a few times. The chain has TRBV5-6 and TRBJ1-2; 9 nucleotides agree with TRBD1. The junction had 7 bases not matched to a gene; V was cut back by 4 bases and J by 6 bases. The CDR3 has 14 residues. Germline-derived CDR1 and CDR2 are SGHDT and YYEEEE. The CDR3 spells CASSLTGGEDGYTF. In DNA form, the CDR3 reads TGTGCCAGCAGCCTTACAGGGGGCGAAGATGGCTACACCTTC.

This chain joins TRBV6-4 and TRBJ2-1; TRBD1 aligns across 8 bases. The germline V gene has CDR1 MRHNA and CDR2 SNTAGT. V trimming: 4 bases; J trimming: 3 bases; junction bases outside the gene matches: 8. The CDR3 is 16 amino acids. DNA of the CDR3: TGTGCCAGCAGTGCACAAGGACAGGGAGGCTACAATGAGCAGTTCTTC. Protein product: CASSAQGQGGYNEQFF.

The CDR3 is CASSFPVRAKNIQYF. The CDR3 DNA follows: TGTGCCAGCAGCTTCCCGGTTAGAGCCAAAAACATTCAGTACTTC. The chain joins TRBV7-9 to TRBJ2-4; D is unclear. The CDR3 has 15 amino acids. The V gene lost 3 bases and the J gene lost 0 bases, with 9 bases spanning the gap. Germline values: CDR1 SEHNR, CDR2 FQNEAQ (reference sequence).

The V call is TRBV11-3, the J call TRBJ2-1; weak D call: TRBD1 (6 bases). The CDR3 length is 13 residues. V lost 5 bases and J 7 bases, leaving 12 bases between the germline ends. Germline CDR1 and CDR2: SGHNT and YENEEA. The CDR3 bases are TGTGCCAGCAGCCTTGGACAGTCAAATGAGCAGTTCTTC. This codes for CASSLGQSNEQFF.

The chain is built from TRBV19 and TRBJ2-1; 7 positions agree with TRBD1. The junction had 9 bases not matched to a gene; V was cut back by 4 bases and J by 0 bases. The CDR3 consists of 17 residues. Per germline, CDR1 LNHDA and CDR2 SQIVND (reference sequence). The CDR3 bases are TGTGCCAGTAGTAAAGGGGGCCTTGGACTCTCCTACAATGAGCAGTTCTTC. This gives the protein CASSKGGLGLSYNEQFF.

The chain carries TRBV28 and TRBJ1-1; D might be TRBD1 (5 bases). This CDR3 has 14 amino acids. V was clipped by 1 base and J by 8 bases, with 14 bases between them. CDR1 and CDR2 (germline): MDHEN, SYDVKM. The CDR3 coding sequence is TGTGCCAGCAGTTTATATTCGGGGGGGATCGAAGCTTTCTTT. It yields the protein CASSLYSGGIEAFF.

V and J are TRBV18 and TRBJ2-3; 9 positions match TRBD2. The germline V gene encodes CDR1 KGHSH and CDR2 LQKENI. The length of the CDR3 is 18 residues. J was trimmed by 5 bases and V by 1 base; bases with no gene match: 13. DNA of the CDR3: TGTGCCAGCTCACCACGGTCGGCGGGGGGGCTCGTGGAAGATACGCAGTATTTT. It encodes CASSPRSAGGLVEDTQYF.